The 5 T cell receptor beta chains presented below share a single source sample, sequenced in a study of cytomegalovirus exposure and HLA in healthy donors. The PCR was carried out with 60 Vbeta primers and 13 Jbeta primers. Sequenced by immunoSEQ multiplex PCR; TCRdb stores in-frame clones only, minus some. The sample consists of roughly 190,000 clones, 65% to 85% of them appearing once. Sample: PBMCs. These receptor sequences come from a man in his forties or fifties in good health and CMV-seropositive.

This clone was picked up a small number of times. The rearrangement joins TRBV5-1 to TRBJ2-3, with 11 positions matching TRBD1. CDR3 size: 17 residues. J was trimmed by 7 bases and V by 2 bases; bases with no gene match: 12. Germline V gives CDR1 SGHRS, CDR2 YFSETQ. In DNA form, the CDR3 reads TGCGCCAGCAGCTTTCTCGGACAGGGGGCCGGAGAAAATACGCAGTATTTT. Translating gives CASSFLGQGAGENTQYF.

The gene calls are TRBV28 and TRBJ1-5; tentatively, D is TRBD1 (6 bases). The V gene's germline CDR1 is MDHEN and CDR2 SYDVKM. The CDR3 runs to 16 residues. V lost 4 bases and J 6 bases, leaving 19 bases between the germline ends. The CDR3 loop is CASSWGEGGGGQPQHF. The CDR3 DNA sequence: TGTGCCAGCAGTTGGGGTGAGGGGGGGGGAGGTCAGCCCCAGCATTTT.

This rearrangement joins TRBV7-2 to TRBJ1-6, with D hard to call. From germline, CDR1 is SGHTA and CDR2 FQGNSA. The V and J ends lost 5 bases and 10 bases respectively, with 9 bases between them. There are 12 residues in the CDR3. The CDR3 loop is CASSPPSSPLHF. As DNA, the CDR3 is TGTGCCAGCAGCCCACCTAGCTCACCCCTCCACTTT. The full variable domain, completed using reference TRBV7-2 and TRBJ1-6, is GAGVSQSPSNKVTEKGKDVELRCDPISGHTALYWYRQSLGQGLEFLIYFQGNSAPDKSGLPSDRFSAERTGGSVSTLTIQRTQQEDSAVYLCASSPPSSPLHFGNGTRLTVT.

In regard to this clone: The sample contains more than one DNA sequence encoding this CDR3. The chain couples TRBV5-1 to TRBJ1-4; the D gene is possibly TRBD1 (5 bases). Per germline, CDR1 SGHRS and CDR2 YFSETQ. The CDR3 covers 14 residues. Trimming removed 0 bases at V and 7 bases at J, with 10 bases between. Here the CDR3 reads CASSLGQGGEKLFF. The CDR3 bases are TGCGCCAGCAGCTTGGGGCAGGGCGGTGAAAAACTGTTTTTT.

The CDR3 nucleotides read TGTGCCAGCAGTCCAGGAAGTAACTATGAGCAGTTCTTC. Translation gives CASSPGSNYEQFF. The chain is built from TRBV5-6 and TRBJ2-1; no clear D. This CDR3 region has 13 residues. V was clipped by 5 bases and J by 8 bases, with 14 bases between them. CDR1 and CDR2 (germline): SGHDT, YYEEEE.